This T cell receptor (beta chain) was documented in a study of cytotoxic CD8 clonotypes in ibrutinib-treated CLL. Comment on this clone: The antigen remains undetermined.

This CDR3 is built from 15 residues. V shed 6 bases and J 3 bases; nucleotides not matched to a gene: 5. The germline V gene has CDR1 MRHNA and CDR2 SNTAGT. Study-level findings and limits: Patients showed higher baseline clonality than age-matched healthy donors, and it tracked circulating CD8+ T-cell counts.

Target depth was 1 in 200,000 to 1 in 1 million T cells, about 10x per clonotype. TCRdb keeps only in-frame clones here, not all; method: immunoSEQ multiplex PCR. The top ten clones hold 25% to 30% of a sample with 110,000 to 150,000 clones, about 72% of them seen once. Libraries of TCR beta were made from about 1.8 micrograms of genomic DNA that came from cryopreserved PBMCs. The clonotype was recovered from a human donor with chronic lymphocytic leukemia. The source was PBMCs, collected after 12 months of ibrutinib treatment. The genes are TRBV6-4 and TRBJ2-6; 7 bases fit TRBD1. As DNA, the CDR3 is TGTGCCAGCAGCCAAGACAGGGTTGGGGCCAACGTCCTGACTTTC. Translation: CASSQDRVGANVLTF.